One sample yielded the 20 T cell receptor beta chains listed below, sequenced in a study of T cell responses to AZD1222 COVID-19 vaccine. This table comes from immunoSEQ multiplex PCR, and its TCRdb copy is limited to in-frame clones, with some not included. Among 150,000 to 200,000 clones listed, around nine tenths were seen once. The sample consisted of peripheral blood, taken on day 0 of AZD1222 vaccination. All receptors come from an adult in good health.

CDR3 region: CASSSLTASRYGYTF. DNA for the CDR3: TGTGCCAGCAGCTCATTAACAGCCTCAAGGTATGGCTACACCTTC. The J gene is TRBJ1-2, the V gene TRBV7-2; D is unresolved. Germline CDR1 reads SGHTA; CDR2 reads FQGNSA. The CDR3 covers 15 residues. Trimming took 4 bases from V and 5 from J, leaving 17 bases between them.

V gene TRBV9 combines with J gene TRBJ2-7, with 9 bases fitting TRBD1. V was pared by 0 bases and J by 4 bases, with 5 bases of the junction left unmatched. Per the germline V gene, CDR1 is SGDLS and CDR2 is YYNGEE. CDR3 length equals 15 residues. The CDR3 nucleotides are TGTGCCAGCAGCGTAGGGGACAGGGACTATTACGAGCAGTACTTC. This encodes CASSVGDRDYYEQYF.

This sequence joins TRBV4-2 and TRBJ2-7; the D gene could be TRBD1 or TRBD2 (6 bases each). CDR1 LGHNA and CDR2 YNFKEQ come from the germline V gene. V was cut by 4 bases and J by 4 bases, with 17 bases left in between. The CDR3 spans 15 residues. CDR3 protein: CASSPEGGNTYEQYF. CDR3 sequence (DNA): TGTGCCAGCAGCCCCGAGGGGGGCAATACGTACGAGCAGTACTTC.

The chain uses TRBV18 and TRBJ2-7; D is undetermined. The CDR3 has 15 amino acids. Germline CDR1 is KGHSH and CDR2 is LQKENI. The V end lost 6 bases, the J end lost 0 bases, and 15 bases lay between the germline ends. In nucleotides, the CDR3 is TGTGCCAGCTCCCCAATCGGCCGGGTCTCCTACGAGCAGTACTTC. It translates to CASSPIGRVSYEQYF.

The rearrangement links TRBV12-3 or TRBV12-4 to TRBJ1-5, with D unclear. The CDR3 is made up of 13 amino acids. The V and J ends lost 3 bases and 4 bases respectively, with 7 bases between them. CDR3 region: CASSFGPNQPQHF. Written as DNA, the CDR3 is TGTGCCAGCAGTTTTGGTCCAAATCAGCCCCAGCATTTT.

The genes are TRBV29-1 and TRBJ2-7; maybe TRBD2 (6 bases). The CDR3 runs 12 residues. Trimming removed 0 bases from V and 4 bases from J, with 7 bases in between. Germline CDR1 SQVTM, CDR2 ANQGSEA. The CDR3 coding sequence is TGCAGCGTTGAAGATGCGGGATACGAGCAGTACTTC. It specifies CSVEDAGYEQYF.

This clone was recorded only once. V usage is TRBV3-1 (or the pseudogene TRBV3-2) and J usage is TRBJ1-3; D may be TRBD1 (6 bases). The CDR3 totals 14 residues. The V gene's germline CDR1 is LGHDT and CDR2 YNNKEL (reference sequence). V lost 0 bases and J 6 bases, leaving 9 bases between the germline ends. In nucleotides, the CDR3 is TGTGCCAGCAGCCAAGATAGGACAGTAAACACCATATATTTT. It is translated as CASSQDRTVNTIYF.

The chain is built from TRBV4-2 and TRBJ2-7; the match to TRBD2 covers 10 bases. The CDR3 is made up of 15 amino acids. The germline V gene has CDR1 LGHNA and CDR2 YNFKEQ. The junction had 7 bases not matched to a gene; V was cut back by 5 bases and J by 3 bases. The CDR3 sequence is CASSSHSGGLYEQYF. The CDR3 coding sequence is TGTGCCAGCAGCTCTCATAGCGGGGGGCTCTACGAGCAGTACTTC.

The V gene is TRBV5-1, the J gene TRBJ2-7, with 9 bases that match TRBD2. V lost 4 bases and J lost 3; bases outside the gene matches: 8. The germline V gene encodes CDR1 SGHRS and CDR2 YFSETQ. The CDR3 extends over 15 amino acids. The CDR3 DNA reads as TGCGCCAGCAGCCCCGGAGGGCGGGGGGGCTACGAGCAGTACTTC. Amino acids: CASSPGGRGGYEQYF.

The CDR3: CASRDGYGYTF. In DNA form, the CDR3 reads TGTGCCAGCAGGGACGGCTATGGCTACACCTTC. The chain combines TRBV6-5 with TRBJ1-2; the D is unclear. The V gene lost 6 bases and the J gene lost 4 bases, with 6 bases spanning the gap. CDR1 is MNHEY, CDR2 SVGAGI, per germline. The CDR3 is 11 amino acids.

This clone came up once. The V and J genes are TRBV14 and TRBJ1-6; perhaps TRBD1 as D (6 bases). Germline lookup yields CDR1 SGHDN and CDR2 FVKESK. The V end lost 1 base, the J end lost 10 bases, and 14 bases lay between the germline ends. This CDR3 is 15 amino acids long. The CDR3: CASSQVSGGQSPLHF. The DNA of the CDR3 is TGTGCCAGCAGCCAAGTAAGCGGGGGGCAATCACCCCTCCACTTT.

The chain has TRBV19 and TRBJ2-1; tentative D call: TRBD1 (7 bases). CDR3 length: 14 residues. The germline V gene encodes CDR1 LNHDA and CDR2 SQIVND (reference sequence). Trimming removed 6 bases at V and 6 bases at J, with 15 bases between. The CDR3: CASSAGQNLNEQFF. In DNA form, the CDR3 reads TGTGCCAGTAGCGCGGGACAGAACCTCAATGAGCAGTTCTTC.

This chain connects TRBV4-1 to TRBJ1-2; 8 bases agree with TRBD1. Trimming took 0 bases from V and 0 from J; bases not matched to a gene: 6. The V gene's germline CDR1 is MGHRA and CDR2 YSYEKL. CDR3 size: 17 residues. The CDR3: CASSQDMGTGANYGYTF. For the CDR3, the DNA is TGCGCCAGCAGCCAAGATATGGGGACAGGAGCTAACTATGGCTACACCTTC.

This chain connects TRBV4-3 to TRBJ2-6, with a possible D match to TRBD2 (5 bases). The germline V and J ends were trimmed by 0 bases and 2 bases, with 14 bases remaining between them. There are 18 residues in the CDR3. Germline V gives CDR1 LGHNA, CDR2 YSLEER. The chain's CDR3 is CASSQDLAGKAGANVLTF. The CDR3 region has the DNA TGCGCCAGCAGCCAAGACCTAGCTGGGAAGGCTGGGGCCAACGTCCTGACTTTC.

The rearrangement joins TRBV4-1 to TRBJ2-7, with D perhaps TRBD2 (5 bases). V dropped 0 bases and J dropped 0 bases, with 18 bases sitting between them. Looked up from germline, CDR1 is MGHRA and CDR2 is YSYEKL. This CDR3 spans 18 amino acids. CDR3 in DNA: TGCGCCAGCAGCCAAGATCAAGAACAACCCCGGGGCTCCTACGAGCAGTACTTC. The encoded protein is CASSQDQEQPRGSYEQYF.

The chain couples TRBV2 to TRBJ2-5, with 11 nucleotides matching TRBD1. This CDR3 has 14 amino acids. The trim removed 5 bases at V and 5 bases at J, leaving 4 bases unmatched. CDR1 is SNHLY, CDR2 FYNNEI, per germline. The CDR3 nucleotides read TGTGCCAGCAGTCAGGACAGGGGGCCGGAGACCCAGTACTTC. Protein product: CASSQDRGPETQYF.

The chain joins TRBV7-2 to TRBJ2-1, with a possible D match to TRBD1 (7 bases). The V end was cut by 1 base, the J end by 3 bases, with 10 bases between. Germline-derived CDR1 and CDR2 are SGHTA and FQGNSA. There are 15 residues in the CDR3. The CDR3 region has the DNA TGTGCCAGCAGCTTAGGGAGGGGGCTCTACAATGAGCAGTTCTTC. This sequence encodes CASSLGRGLYNEQFF.

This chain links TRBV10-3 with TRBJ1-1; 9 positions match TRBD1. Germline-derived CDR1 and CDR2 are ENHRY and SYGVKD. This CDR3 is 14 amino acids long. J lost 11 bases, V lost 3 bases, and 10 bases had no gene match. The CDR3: CAISDSGQGRTAFF. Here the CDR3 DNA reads TGTGCCATCAGTGACTCGGGACAGGGACGAACCGCTTTCTTT.

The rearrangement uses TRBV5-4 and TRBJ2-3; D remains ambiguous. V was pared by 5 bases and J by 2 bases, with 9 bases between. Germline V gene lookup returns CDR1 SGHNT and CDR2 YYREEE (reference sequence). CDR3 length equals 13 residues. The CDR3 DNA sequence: TGTGCCAGCAGAAGGGCAGTCACAGATACGCAGTATTTT. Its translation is CASRRAVTDTQYF.

CDR3 in DNA: TGTGCCAGCAGCCAGAGTCCCCTAGGCGGGGGTTTCACAGATACGCAGTATTTT. Protein: CASSQSPLGGGFTDTQYF. This chain joins TRBV4-2 and TRBJ2-3; 7 nucleotides line up with TRBD2. Germline V gives CDR1 LGHNA, CDR2 YNFKEQ. The CDR3 has 18 amino acids. V lost 3 bases to trimming and J lost 2 bases; unmatched junction nucleotides: 14.